This T cell receptor beta chain was captured by sequencing in a study of T cell responses to AZD1222 COVID-19 vaccine. Study findings and constraints: Donors skewed white British and female; clonal diversity was possibly underestimated. Spike-specific TCR repertoires showed rising breadth and depth after two AZD1222 doses.

Some clones are missing from TCRdb's copy, which holds only in-frame ones; the method was immunoSEQ multiplex PCR. The profile shows tens of thousands of clones, more than 75% of them singletons. A word on this clone: The antigen is undetermined.

The CDR3 runs 14 residues. V was pared by 5 bases and J by 0 bases, with 11 bases between. Germline V CDR1 and CDR2: SGHRS, YFSETQ. This clonotype was obtained from an adult in good health. V gene TRBV5-1 combines with J gene TRBJ2-5, with D maybe TRBD1 (6 bases). Sequencing was performed on peripheral blood, taken on day 0 of AZD1222 vaccination. CDR3 DNA sequence: TGCGCCAGCAGACAAACAGGGAACCAAGAGACCCAGTACTTC. Translation: CASRQTGNQETQYF.